Listed below are T cell receptor beta chains from one sample, sequenced in a study of blood T cell repertoires in COVID-19. The method was immunoSEQ multiplex PCR; TCRdb's version includes in-frame clones alone and lacks a portion of them. The data hold 150,000 to 200,000 clones, with 80% to 85% observed a single time. What was sequenced was peripheral blood. These receptors all stem from a woman in her twenties or thirties with acute or convalescent COVID-19. The conserved cysteine and the conserved F or W are not part of the CDR3 here. Fields, in order: V gene, CDR3 protein.

v_gene: TRBV11-1; CDR3aa: ASRKDRAEETQY
v_gene: TRBV6-1; CDR3aa: ASSDTTGGYEQY
v_gene: TRBV15; CDR3aa: ATSAGLRGQGNEKLF
v_gene: TRBV5-1; CDR3aa: ASSLDGLNYGYT
v_gene: TRBV5-4; CDR3aa: ASTIREQYSYEQY
v_gene: TRBV5-4; CDR3aa: ASSLELAGGWEQY
v_gene: TRBV3-1/TRBV3-2; CDR3aa: ASSQLSDRGGYGYT
v_gene: TRBV7-9; CDR3aa: ASSLRDGGNTIY
v_gene: TRBV7-3; CDR3aa: ASSSGPVVGAAF
v_gene: TRBV6-5; CDR3aa: ASRPQGEWSSPLH
v_gene: TRBV4-3; CDR3aa: ASSQDTGVYEKLF
v_gene: TRBV2; CDR3aa: ASSLPGTGLAVRVGASSYEQY
v_gene: TRBV9; CDR3aa: ASSVGNSGGSYNEQF
v_gene: TRBV27; CDR3aa: ASSLYGSITSYEQY
v_gene: TRBV5-6; CDR3aa: ASSLLTAGFYEQY
v_gene: TRBV24-1; CDR3aa: ATSIGDRDNQPQH
v_gene: TRBV24-1; CDR3aa: ATSGARDRGSYEQF
v_gene: TRBV7-2; CDR3aa: ASSFNTGNEQF
v_gene: TRBV14; CDR3aa: ASSHQGRAPEAF
v_gene: TRBV5-4; CDR3aa: ASSLPREGRAKNIQY
v_gene: TRBV7-8; CDR3aa: ASSLAQGNTEAF
v_gene: TRBV11-2; CDR3aa: ASSKQGGYNSPLH
v_gene: TRBV11-2; CDR3aa: ASSLEGGTGANVLT
v_gene: TRBV19; CDR3aa: ASSRIRGESYGYT
v_gene: TRBV10-3; CDR3aa: AISGDRVGEAF
v_gene: TRBV6-1; CDR3aa: ASSDGGREETQY
v_gene: TRBV6-5; CDR3aa: AQTDLNTGELF
v_gene: TRBV30; CDR3aa: AWSTRQTYGYT
v_gene: TRBV28; CDR3aa: ASSSFTGGTEAF
v_gene: TRBV12-3/TRBV12-4; CDR3aa: ASRPGIQPQH
v_gene: TRBV27; CDR3aa: ASSSPRGATDTQY
v_gene: TRBV5-8; CDR3aa: ASSFSFRMAGGYT
v_gene: TRBV28; CDR3aa: ASSHPLAGGYEQY
v_gene: TRBV10-3; CDR3aa: AIGLGAGGGDTQY
v_gene: TRBV9; CDR3aa: ASSVFRPQH
v_gene: TRBV30; CDR3aa: AWSPPGRGQGGELF
v_gene: TRBV6-5; CDR3aa: ASSWDSREKLF
v_gene: TRBV7-9; CDR3aa: ASSASLAGVGETQY
v_gene: TRBV6-5; CDR3aa: ASLGGSSGNTIY
v_gene: TRBV11-2; CDR3aa: ASSLGQGTTNEKLF
v_gene: TRBV12-3/TRBV12-4; CDR3aa: ASSLKGGAGYT
v_gene: TRBV19; CDR3aa: ASTPDRADEKLF
v_gene: TRBV5-4; CDR3aa: AAYSGLNTEAF
v_gene: TRBV27; CDR3aa: ASSSDRGPQNQPQH
v_gene: TRBV2; CDR3aa: ASELQGLGNEKLF
v_gene: TRBV2; CDR3aa: ASRETSGSPY
v_gene: TRBV12-3/TRBV12-4; CDR3aa: ASSQNEKLF
v_gene: TRBV30; CDR3aa: ACLSRQAINEKLF
v_gene: TRBV7-6; CDR3aa: ASSLDGQNSPLH
v_gene: TRBV3-1/TRBV3-2; CDR3aa: ASSSWAEQF
v_gene: TRBV5-1; CDR3aa: ASSLGGASGATYNEQF
v_gene: TRBV5-4; CDR3aa: ASSWDRPTLSYEQY
v_gene: TRBV25-1; CDR3aa: ASTTTGTGTEAF
v_gene: TRBV7-9; CDR3aa: ASSPRGTGGSPLH
v_gene: TRBV7-9; CDR3aa: ASSSGTVDSYEQY
v_gene: TRBV5-6; CDR3aa: ASSIQGHYGYT
v_gene: TRBV28; CDR3aa: ASSPATSSYEQY
v_gene: TRBV11-3; CDR3aa: ASSPDPGQLNTEAF
v_gene: TRBV6-2/TRBV6-3; CDR3aa: ASSLDIERGLTDTQY
v_gene: TRBV7-8; CDR3aa: ASSLPGQGFVGQPQH